Presented here are 11 T cell receptor beta chains from one specimen sequenced in a study of radiotherapy plus CTLA-4 blockade in lung cancer listed by TCRdb under 2018. The library was produced with the immunoSEQ multiplex PCR assay. TCRdb retrieved this table from immuneACCESS and kept in-frame rearrangements only. Not all clones are present; in checked studies, unresolved V genes account for under half, and no reason is known for the remainder. This sample comprises tens of thousands of clones, around 77% of them detected only once. The ten largest clones take up approximately 12% of the sample. Sequences were derived from peripheral blood, sampled from a patient treated with radiotherapy plus ipilimumab. These receptors all come from a human donor with non-small cell lung cancer who had stable disease on radiotherapy plus ipilimumab.

A few counts support this clone. A clone one base away is much larger, so this may be a read error. This sample includes further DNA sequences coding for the same CDR3. The chain is built from TRBV13 and TRBJ1-2, with 7 bases identical to TRBD1. Per germline, CDR1 PRHDT and CDR2 FYEKMQ (reference sequence). The CDR3 loop spans 15 amino acids. The DNA of the CDR3 is TGCGCCAGCAGCTCGGGCCAGGGGGGGGGCTATGGCTACACCTTC. Amino acids: CASSSGQGGGYGYTF.

The rearrangement joins TRBV30 to TRBJ2-5; D unclear. Trimming shortened V by 5 bases and J by 5 bases, and 9 bases separated the two germline ends. Per germline, CDR1 GTSNPN and CDR2 SVGIG (reference sequence). The CDR3 contains 11 residues. CDR3 in amino acids: CAWALLETQYF. For the CDR3, the DNA is TGTGCCTGGGCCCTATTGGAGACCCAGTACTTC.

To note about this clone: Different DNA sequences within this sample yield the same CDR3. This rearrangement joins TRBV19 to TRBJ1-1, with 8 bases fitting TRBD1. CDR3 length equals 14 residues. Germline lookup yields CDR1 LNHDA and CDR2 SQIVND (reference sequence). Trimming removed 5 bases from V and 1 base from J; junction bases left unmatched: 3. The CDR3 nucleotides are TGTGCCAGTAGTCCTGGGACAGGGAACACTGAAGCTTTCTTT. Amino acid sequence: CASSPGTGNTEAFF.

The chain carries TRBV27 and TRBJ1-2, with 8 bases that match TRBD1. The CDR3 covers 14 residues. From germline, CDR1 is MNHEY and CDR2 SMNVEV (reference sequence). Unmatched junction bases numbered 0, after V lost 0 bases and J lost 3 bases. CDR3 DNA sequence: TGTGCCAGCAGTTTATCGGGACAGGACTATGGCTACACCTTC. This codes for CASSLSGQDYGYTF.

This sequence joins TRBV5-1 and TRBJ1-2, with TRBD1 matching 8 bases. Trimming took 1 base from V and 3 from J; bases not matched to a gene: 8. Germline values: CDR1 SGHRS, CDR2 YFSETQ. CDR3 length equals 16 residues. This chain's CDR3 is CASSLRVGTGDYGYTF. Here the CDR3 DNA reads TGCGCCAGCAGCTTGAGGGTAGGGACAGGAGACTATGGCTACACCTTC.

This clone was seen only once. Germline is not matched at one junction end, which may reflect a read error. The V gene is TRBV5-1, the J gene TRBJ1-6, with D maybe TRBD1 (5 bases). Germline V lookup: CDR1 SGHRS, CDR2 YFSETQ. This CDR3 is 14 amino acids long. The CDR3 coding sequence is TGCGCCAGCACCTTGGGGGAAGATAATTCACCCCTCCACTTT. This codes for CASTLGEDNSPLHF.

This clone was detected only a few times. The chain combines TRBV27 with TRBJ1-1; 7 bases are shared with TRBD1. The CDR3 spans 14 residues. CDR1 and CDR2 (germline): MNHEY, SMNVEV (reference sequence). With 7 bases clipped from V and 11 bases from J, the junction kept 16 bases outside the gene matches. In nucleotides, the CDR3 is TGTGCCAGCACCGCAGTCCCACAGACAGGGCGCGCTTTCTTT. Protein sequence: CASTAVPQTGRAFF.

The V call is TRBV18, the J call TRBJ1-4, with TRBD1 as a possible D gene (5 bases). Trimming took off 3 bases at V and 1 base at J, with 15 bases between the two ends. CDR3 length: 17 amino acids. Germline CDR1 and CDR2: KGHSH and LQKENI. CDR3 residues: CASSPVQGLITNEKLFF. CDR3 nucleotide sequence: TGTGCCAGCTCACCGGTTCAGGGCCTAATAACTAATGAAAAACTGTTTTTT.

This clone showed up just once. In DNA, the CDR3 is TGCGCCAGCAGCTCAGGACAGGGATTGGGGGTCTCCTACAATGAGCAGTTCTTC. Encoded protein: CASSSGQGLGVSYNEQFF. The chain couples TRBV5-1 to TRBJ2-1, with 8 bases that match TRBD1. V shed 3 bases, J shed 0 bases, and the junction held 11 bases outside the gene matches. The CDR3 consists of 18 residues. Germline V gene data show CDR1 as SGHRS and CDR2 as YFSETQ.

This chain links TRBV6-5 with TRBJ1-2, with D tentatively TRBD1 (5 bases). V was trimmed by 8 bases and J by 4 bases, leaving 8 bases between them. The germline V gene encodes CDR1 MNHEY and CDR2 SVGAGI. The CDR3 spans 11 residues. The CDR3 nucleotides read TGTGCCAGCGACGACAGCTATGGCTACACCTTC. Protein sequence: CASDDSYGYTF.

This clone came up a few times. The rearrangement links TRBV7-2 to TRBJ1-6; D might be TRBD1 (5 bases). Germline CDR1 SGHTA, CDR2 FQGNSA. The ends were cut back, 5 bases at V and 10 bases at J, with 18 bases in the middle. The CDR3 length is 15 residues. As DNA, the CDR3 is TGTGCCAGCAGCCCGGACGGTATGAGGGACTCACCCCTCCACTTT. It encodes CASSPDGMRDSPLHF.